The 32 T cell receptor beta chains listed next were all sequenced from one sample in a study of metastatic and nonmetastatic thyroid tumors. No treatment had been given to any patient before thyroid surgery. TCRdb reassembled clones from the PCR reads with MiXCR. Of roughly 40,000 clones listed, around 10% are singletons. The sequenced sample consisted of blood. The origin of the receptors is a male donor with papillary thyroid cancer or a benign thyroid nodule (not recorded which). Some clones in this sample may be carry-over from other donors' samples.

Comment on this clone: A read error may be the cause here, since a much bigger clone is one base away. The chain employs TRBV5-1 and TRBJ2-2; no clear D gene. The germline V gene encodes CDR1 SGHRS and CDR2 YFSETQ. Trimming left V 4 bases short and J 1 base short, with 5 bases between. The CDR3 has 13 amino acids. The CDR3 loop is CASSPVNTGELFF. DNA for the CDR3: TGCGCCAGCAGCCCCGTGAACACCGGGGAGCTGTTTTTT.

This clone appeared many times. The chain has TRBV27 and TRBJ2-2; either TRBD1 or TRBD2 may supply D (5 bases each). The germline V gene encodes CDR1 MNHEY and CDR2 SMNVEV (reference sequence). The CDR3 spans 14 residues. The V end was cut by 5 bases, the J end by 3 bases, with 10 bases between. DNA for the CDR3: TGTGCCAGCAGTCCGGGGACCTACACCGGGGAGCTGTTTTTT. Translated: CASSPGTYTGELFF.

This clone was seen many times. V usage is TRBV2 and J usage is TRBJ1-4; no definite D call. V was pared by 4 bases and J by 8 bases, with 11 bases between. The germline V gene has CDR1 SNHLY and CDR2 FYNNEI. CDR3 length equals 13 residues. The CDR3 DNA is TGTGCCAGCAGTGTAGGGCTCCGGGAAAAACTGTTTTTT. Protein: CASSVGLREKLFF.

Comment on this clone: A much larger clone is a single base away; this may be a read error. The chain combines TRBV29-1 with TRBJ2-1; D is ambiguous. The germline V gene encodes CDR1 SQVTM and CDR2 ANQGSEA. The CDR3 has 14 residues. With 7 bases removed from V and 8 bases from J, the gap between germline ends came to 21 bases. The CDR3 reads CSAHWLDAIYEQFF. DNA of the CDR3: TGCAGCGCCCATTGGCTAGACGCTATCTATGAGCAGTTCTTC.

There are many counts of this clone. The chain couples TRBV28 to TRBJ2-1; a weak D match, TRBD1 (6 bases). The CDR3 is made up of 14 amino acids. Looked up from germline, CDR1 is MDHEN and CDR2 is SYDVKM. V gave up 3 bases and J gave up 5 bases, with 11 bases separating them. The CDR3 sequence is CASSFQGSHNEQFF. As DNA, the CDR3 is TGTGCCAGCAGTTTCCAGGGGAGCCACAATGAGCAGTTCTTC. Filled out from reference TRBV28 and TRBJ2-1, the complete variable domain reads DVKVTQSSRYLVKRTGEKVFLECVQDMDHENMFWYRQDPGLGLRLIYFSYDVKMKEKGDIPEGYSVSREKKERFSLILESASTNQTSMYLCASSFQGSHNEQFFGPGTRLTVL.

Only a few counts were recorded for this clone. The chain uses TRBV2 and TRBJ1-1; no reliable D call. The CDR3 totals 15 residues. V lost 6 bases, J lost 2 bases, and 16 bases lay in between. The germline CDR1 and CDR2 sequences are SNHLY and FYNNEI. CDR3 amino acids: CASSGIGFLNTEAFF. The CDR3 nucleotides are TGTGCCAGCAGCGGGATAGGGTTTCTCAACACTGAAGCTTTCTTT.

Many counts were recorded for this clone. CDR3 loop: CASSQREGEETQYF. The CDR3 region has the DNA TGCGCCAGCAGCCAAAGAGAGGGGGAAGAGACCCAGTACTTC. V and J are TRBV5-1 and TRBJ2-5; a weak D match, TRBD1 (6 bases). The CDR3 runs 14 residues. Trimming took off 4 bases at V and 3 bases at J, with 13 bases between the two ends. Germline V gene sequence: CDR1 SGHRS, CDR2 YFSETQ.

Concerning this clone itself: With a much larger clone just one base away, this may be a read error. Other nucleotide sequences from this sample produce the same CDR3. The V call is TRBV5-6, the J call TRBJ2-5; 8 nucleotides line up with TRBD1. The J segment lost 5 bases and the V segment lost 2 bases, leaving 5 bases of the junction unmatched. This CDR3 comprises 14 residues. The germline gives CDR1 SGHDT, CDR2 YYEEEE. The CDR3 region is CASSFRGHQETQYF. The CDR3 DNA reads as TGTGCCAGCAGCTTCAGGGGGCATCAGGAGACCCAGTACTTC.

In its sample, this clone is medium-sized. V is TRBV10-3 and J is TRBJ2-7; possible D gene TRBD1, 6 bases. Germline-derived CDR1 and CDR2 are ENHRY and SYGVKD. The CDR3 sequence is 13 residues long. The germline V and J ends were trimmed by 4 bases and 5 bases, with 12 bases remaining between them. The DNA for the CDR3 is TGTGCCATCAGTGGGGGGCCCTGGGACGAGCAGTACTTC. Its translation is CAISGGPWDEQYF.

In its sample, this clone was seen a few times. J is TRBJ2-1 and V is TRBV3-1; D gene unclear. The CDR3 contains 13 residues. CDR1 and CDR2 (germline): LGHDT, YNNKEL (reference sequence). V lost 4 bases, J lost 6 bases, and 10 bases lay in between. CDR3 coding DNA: TGTGCCAGCAGCCGGGCAGGAGTCAATGAGCAGTTCTTC. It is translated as CASSRAGVNEQFF.

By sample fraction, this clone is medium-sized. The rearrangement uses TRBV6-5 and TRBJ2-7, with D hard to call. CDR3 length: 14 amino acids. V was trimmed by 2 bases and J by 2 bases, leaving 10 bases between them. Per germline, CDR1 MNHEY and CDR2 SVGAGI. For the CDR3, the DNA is TGTGCCAGCAGTTACGCCCAGGCAGCCTACGAGCAGTACTTC. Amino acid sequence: CASSYAQAAYEQYF.

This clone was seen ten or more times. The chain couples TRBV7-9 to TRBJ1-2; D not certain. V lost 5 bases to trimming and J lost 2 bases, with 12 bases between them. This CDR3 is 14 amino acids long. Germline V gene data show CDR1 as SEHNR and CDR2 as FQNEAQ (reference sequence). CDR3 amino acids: CASSGDRQNYGYTF. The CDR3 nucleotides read TGTGCCAGCAGCGGCGATAGGCAGAACTATGGCTACACCTTC.

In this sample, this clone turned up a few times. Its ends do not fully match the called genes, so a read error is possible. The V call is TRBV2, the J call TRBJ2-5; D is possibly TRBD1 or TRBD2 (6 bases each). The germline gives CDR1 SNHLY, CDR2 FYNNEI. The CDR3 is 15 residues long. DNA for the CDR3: TGTGCCAGCAGTGAAGCGGGGGGCCTACAAGAGACCCAGCACTTC. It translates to CASSEAGGLQETQHF.

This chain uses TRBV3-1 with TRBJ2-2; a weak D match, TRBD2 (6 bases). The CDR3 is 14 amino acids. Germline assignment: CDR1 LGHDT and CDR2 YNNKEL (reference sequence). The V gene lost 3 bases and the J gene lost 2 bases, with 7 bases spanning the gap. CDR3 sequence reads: CASSQGTNTGELFF. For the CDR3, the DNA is TGTGCCAGCAGCCAGGGGACTAACACCGGGGAGCTGTTTTTT.

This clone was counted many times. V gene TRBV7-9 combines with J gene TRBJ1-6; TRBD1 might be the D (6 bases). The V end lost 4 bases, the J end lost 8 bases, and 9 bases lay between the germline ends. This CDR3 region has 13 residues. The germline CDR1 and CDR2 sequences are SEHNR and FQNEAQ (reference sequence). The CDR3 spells CASSYRADSPLHF. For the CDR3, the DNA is TGTGCCAGCAGCTACAGGGCAGATTCACCCCTCCACTTT.

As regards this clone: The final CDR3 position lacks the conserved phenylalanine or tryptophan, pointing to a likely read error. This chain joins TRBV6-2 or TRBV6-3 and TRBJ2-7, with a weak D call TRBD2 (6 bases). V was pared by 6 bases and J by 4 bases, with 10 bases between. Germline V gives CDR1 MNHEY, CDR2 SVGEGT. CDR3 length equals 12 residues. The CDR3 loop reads CASSLAWYEQYS. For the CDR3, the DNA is TGTGCCAGCAGCCTAGCGTGGTACGAGCAGTACTCC.

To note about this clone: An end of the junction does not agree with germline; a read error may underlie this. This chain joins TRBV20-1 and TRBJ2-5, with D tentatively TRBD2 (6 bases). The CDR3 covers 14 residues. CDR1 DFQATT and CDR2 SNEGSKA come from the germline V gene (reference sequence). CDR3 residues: CSARDQSGAETKYF. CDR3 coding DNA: TGCAGTGCTAGAGATCAGTCGGGAGCCGAGACCAAGTACTTC.

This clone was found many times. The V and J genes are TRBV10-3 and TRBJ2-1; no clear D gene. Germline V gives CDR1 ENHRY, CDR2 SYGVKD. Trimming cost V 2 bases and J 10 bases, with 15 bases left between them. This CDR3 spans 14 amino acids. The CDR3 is CAISENLALAEQFF. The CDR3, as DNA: TGTGCCATCAGTGAGAACCTCGCACTTGCGGAGCAGTTCTTC.

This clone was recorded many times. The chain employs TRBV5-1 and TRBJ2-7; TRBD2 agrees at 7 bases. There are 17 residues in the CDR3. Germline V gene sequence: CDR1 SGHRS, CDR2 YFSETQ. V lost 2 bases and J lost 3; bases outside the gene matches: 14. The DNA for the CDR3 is TGCGCCAGCAGCTTAGGTGGTGAGGCTAGCGGATACTACGAGCAGTACTTC. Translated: CASSLGGEASGYYEQYF.

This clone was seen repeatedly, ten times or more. CDR3 DNA sequence: TGCAGTGCTGAGGGGTTAACAGGGAGGGACAATCAGCCCCAGCATTTT. This gives the protein CSAEGLTGRDNQPQHF. The chain couples TRBV20-1 to TRBJ1-5; TRBD1 might be the D (6 bases). Germline V lookup: CDR1 DFQATT, CDR2 SNEGSKA (reference sequence). Between the trimmed V and J ends, which lost 5 bases and 3 bases, there was a span of 20 bases. The CDR3 contains 16 residues.

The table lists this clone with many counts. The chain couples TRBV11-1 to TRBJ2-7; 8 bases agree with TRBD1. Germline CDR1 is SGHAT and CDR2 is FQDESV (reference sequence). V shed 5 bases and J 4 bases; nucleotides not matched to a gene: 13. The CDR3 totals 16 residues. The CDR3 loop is CASSPSPAGGLYEQYF. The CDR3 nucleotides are TGTGCCAGCAGCCCATCCCCGGCAGGGGGCCTTTACGAGCAGTACTTC.

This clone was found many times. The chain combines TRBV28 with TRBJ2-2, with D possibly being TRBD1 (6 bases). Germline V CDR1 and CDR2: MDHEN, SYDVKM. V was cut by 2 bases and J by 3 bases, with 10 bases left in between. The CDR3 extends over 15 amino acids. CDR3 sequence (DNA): TGTGCCAGCAGTTTACCAGGGGTGTACACCGGGGAGCTGTTTTTT. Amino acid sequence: CASSLPGVYTGELFF.

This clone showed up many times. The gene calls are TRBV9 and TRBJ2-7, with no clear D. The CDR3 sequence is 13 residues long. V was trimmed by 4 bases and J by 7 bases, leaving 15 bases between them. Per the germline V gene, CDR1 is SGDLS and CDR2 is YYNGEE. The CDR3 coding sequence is TGTGCCAGCAGCTCTAGTGGTTCTGAAGAGCAGTACTTC. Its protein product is CASSSSGSEEQYF. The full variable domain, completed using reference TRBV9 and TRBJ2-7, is DSGVTQTPKHLITATGQRVTLRCSPRSGDLSVYWYQQSLDQGLQFLIQYYNGEERAKGNILERFSAQQFPDLHSELNLSSLELGDSALYFCASSSSGSEEQYFGPGTRLTVT.

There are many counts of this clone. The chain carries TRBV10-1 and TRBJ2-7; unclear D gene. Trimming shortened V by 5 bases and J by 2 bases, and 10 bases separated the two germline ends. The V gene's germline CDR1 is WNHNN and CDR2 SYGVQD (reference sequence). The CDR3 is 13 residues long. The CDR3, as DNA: TGCGCCAGCAGTCCGCAGGTTCCCTACGAGCAGTACTTC. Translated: CASSPQVPYEQYF.

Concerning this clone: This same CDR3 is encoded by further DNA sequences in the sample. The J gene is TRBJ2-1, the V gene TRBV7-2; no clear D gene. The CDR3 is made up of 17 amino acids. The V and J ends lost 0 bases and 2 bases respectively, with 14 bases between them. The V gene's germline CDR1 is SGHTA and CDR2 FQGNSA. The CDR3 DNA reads TGTGCCAGCAGCTTAGCGAGTATTAGACTGGCCTACAATGAGCAGTTCTTC. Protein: CASSLASIRLAYNEQFF.

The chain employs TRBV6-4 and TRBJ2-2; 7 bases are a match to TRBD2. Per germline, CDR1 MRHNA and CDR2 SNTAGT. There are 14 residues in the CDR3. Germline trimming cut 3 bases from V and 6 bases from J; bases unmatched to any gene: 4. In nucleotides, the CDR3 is TGTGCCAGCAGTGAGGCGGGAGAGGCCGGGGAGCTGTTTTTT. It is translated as CASSEAGEAGELFF.

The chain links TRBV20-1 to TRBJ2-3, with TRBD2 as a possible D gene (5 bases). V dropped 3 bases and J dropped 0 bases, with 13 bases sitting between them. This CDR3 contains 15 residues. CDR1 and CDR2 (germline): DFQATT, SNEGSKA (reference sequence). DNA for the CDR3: TGCAGTGCTAGGGGTGCTAGCTTTAGCACAGATACGCAGTATTTT. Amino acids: CSARGASFSTDTQYF.

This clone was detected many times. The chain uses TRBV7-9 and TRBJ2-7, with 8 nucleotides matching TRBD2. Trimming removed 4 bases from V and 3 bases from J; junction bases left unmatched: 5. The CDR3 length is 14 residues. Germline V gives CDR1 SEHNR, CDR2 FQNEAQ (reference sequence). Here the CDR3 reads CASSSSAGGYEQYF. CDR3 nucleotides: TGTGCCAGCAGCTCTTCTGCGGGAGGCTACGAGCAGTACTTC.

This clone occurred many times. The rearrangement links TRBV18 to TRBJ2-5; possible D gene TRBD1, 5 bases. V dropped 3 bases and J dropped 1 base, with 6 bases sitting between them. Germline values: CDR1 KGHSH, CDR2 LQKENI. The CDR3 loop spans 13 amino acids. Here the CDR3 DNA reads TGTGCCAGCTCACCGACAGCCCAAGAGACCCAGTACTTC. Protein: CASSPTAQETQYF.

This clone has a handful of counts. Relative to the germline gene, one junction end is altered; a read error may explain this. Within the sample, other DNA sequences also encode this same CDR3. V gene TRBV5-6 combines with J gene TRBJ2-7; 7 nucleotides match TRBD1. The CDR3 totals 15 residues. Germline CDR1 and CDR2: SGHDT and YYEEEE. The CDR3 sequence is CASSFNPGQNYEQYF. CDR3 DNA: TGCGCCAGCAGCTTCAACCCGGGACAGAACTACGAGCAGTACTTC.

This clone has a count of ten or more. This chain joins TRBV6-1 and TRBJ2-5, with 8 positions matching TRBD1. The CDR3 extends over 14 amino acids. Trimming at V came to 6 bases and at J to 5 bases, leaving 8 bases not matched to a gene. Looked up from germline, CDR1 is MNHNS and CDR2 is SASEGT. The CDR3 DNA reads TGTGCCAGCAGCCTACAGGGGGACTGGGAGACCCAGTACTTC. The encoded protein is CASSLQGDWETQYF.

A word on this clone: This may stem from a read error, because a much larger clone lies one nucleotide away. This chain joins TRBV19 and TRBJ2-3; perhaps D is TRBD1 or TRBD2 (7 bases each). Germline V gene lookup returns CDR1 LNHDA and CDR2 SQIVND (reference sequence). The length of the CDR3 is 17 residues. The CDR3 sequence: CACSTPRGGISTDTQYF. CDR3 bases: TGTGCCTGTAGTACTCCCAGGGGGGGGATTAGCACAGATACGCAGTATTTT.